This is a list of T cell receptor beta chains from one sample in a study of technical replicates of blood from a few donors. Sequencing was performed with immunoSEQ multiplex PCR; in TCRdb, only in-frame clones are kept and a portion is missing. There are approximately 65,000 clones in the sample; approximately 83% occur only once, and more than 5% lies in the top ten. Sequenced sample: PBMCs. These receptors originate from a human donor in good health. Some clones in this sample may be carry-over from other donors' samples. Each CDR3 is given with its conserved first and last residue. The D gene is left open where the match is weak. Size values are once, few and many counts, or a class for expanded clones, and some rows have none.

CDR3 protein	CDR3 DNA	J gene	V gene	D gene	clone size
CASRRDRGHNIQYF	TGTGCCAGCCGCCGGGACAGGGGGCATAACATTCAGTACTTC	TRBJ2-4	TRBV19	TRBD1	NA
CASSLSGDINTEAFF	TGTGCCAGCAGTTTATCGGGGGACATAAACACTGAAGCTTTCTTT	TRBJ1-1	TRBV27	NA	NA
CASSPGQGWREQYF	TGTGCCAGCAGCCCCGGACAGGGATGGAGAGAGCAGTACTTC	TRBJ2-7	TRBV13	TRBD1	NA
CASSYGGGDEQFF	TGTGCCAGCAGTTACGGGGGGGGCGATGAGCAGTTCTTC	TRBJ2-1	TRBV6-6	NA	NA
CASSLEGLLSPLHF	TGTGCCAGCAGCTTGGAGGGACTCCTTTCACCCCTCCACTTT	TRBJ1-6	TRBV7-9	NA	NA
CAWLRGAHYGYTF	TGTGCCTGGCTTCGGGGGGCGCATTATGGCTACACCTTC	TRBJ1-2	TRBV30	NA	NA
CASRLPGQGAHGYTF	TGTGCCAGCAGACTTCCGGGACAGGGGGCGCATGGCTACACCTTC	TRBJ1-2	TRBV7-2	TRBD1	NA
CASTRDSWAHEQYF	TGTGCCAGCACTCGGGACAGCTGGGCCCACGAGCAGTACTTC	TRBJ2-7	TRBV6-1	TRBD1	NA
CATTRGGPLADGYTF	TGTGCCACAACAAGGGGGGGCCCTCTTGCGGATGGCTACACCTTC	TRBJ1-2	TRBV19	NA	few
CASSQEGGFMGQPQHF	TGTGCCAGCAGCCAAGAAGGCGGATTTATGGGTCAGCCCCAGCATTTT	TRBJ1-5	TRBV4-2	NA	NA
CASISGSYNEQFF	TGTGCCAGTATTTCAGGCTCCTACAATGAGCAGTTCTTC	TRBJ2-1	TRBV19	NA	NA
CASSPRIGSSPSTDTQYF	TGTGCCAGCAGCCCTAGGATAGGTTCAAGTCCGAGCACAGATACGCAGTATTTT	TRBJ2-3	TRBV11-2	NA	NA
CASRSVRQRSNTGELFF	TGTGCCAGCAGGTCAGTCAGACAGAGATCGAACACCGGGGAGCTGTTTTTT	TRBJ2-2	TRBV12-1	NA	NA